There are a few counts of the clone carrying this T cell receptor beta chain. Its antigen is as yet unknown. The data stem from a study of beta chain features in type 1 diabetes. Findings and caveats of the study: Among type 1 diabetes patients, VDJ junctions had fewer insertions and more deletions. Across all four CD4+ subsets, people with type 1 diabetes showed modestly shorter TCRB CDR3s.

Each population that was sorted was more than 95% pure. The CDR3 is 13 residues long. The germline gives CDR1 MNHNS, CDR2 SASEGT. V lost 7 bases, J lost 2 bases, and 4 bases stayed unmatched. The isolated RNA, all of it, was reverse transcribed, so expressed TCRB transcripts were what got sequenced. Produced via immunoSEQ multiplex PCR; TCRdb's table is partial and in-frame only. The repertoire holds 120,000 to 150,000 clones, with roughly 10% as singletons. This TCR came from a woman in her 40s in good health. Specimen: central memory CD4+ T cells from blood. V gene TRBV6-1 combines with J gene TRBJ2-5, with 7 positions matching TRBD2. The CDR3 sequence is CASNTGGQETQYF. The CDR3 coding sequence is TGTGCCAGCAATACGGGGGGTCAAGAGACCCAGTACTTC.